This T cell receptor (beta chain) was documented in a study of blood T cell repertoires in COVID-19. Study overall: T cells, B-cell-depleted T cells, or PBMCs provided the cDNA or gDNA that served as material.

Original analysis: Counts of nucleated cells, estimated from reference gene primer amplification, were obtained. Measured with immunoSEQ multiplex PCR; TCRdb has only the in-frame clones, and not every one. V, J and clone size derive from that table, while D and trimming were established from the DNA sequence. The table has approximately 70,000 clones, approximately 90% seen once. The CDR3 contains 14 residues. CDR1 is LNHNV, CDR2 YYDKDF, per germline (reference sequence). The V gene lost 4 bases and the J gene lost 4 bases, with 11 bases spanning the gap. The receptor's source is a woman aged 55-69 years with active COVID-19. The chain recombines TRBV15 with TRBJ1-3; D might be TRBD1 (6 bases). The material sequenced was peripheral blood. The CDR3 region is CATSIDRTGNTIYF. The CDR3 region has the DNA TGTGCCACCAGCATCGACAGGACGGGAAACACCATATATTTT.